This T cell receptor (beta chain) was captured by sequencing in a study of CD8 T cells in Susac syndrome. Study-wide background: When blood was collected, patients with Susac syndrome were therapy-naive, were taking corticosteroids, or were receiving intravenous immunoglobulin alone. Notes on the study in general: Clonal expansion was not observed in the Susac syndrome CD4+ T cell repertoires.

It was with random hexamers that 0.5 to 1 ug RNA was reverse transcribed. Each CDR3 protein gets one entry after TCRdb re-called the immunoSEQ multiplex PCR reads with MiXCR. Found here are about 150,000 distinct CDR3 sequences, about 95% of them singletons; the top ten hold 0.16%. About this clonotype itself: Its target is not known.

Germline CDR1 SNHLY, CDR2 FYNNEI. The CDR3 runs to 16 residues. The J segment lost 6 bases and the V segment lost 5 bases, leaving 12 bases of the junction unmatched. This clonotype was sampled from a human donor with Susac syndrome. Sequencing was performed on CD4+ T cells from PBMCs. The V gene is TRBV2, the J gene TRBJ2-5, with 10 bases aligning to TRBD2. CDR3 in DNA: TGTGCCAGCAGTCCATACTCAGCGGGGGGGAGACAGACCCAGTACTTC. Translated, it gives CASSPYSAGGRQTQYF.